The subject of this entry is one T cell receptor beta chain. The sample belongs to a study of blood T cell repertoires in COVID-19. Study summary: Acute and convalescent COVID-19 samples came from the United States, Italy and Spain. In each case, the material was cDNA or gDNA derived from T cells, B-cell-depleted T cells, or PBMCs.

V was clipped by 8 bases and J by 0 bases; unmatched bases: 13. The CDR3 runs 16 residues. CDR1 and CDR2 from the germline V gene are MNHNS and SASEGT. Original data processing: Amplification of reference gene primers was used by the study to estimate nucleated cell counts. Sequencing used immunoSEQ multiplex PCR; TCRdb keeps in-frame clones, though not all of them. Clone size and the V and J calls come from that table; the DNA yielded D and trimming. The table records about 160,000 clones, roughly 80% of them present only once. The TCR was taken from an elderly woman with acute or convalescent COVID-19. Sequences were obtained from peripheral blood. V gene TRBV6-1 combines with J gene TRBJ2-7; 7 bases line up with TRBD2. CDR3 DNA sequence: TGTGCCAGCCGTGCGTACTTGGGAGGGAGCTCCTACGAGCAGTACTTC. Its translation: CASRAYLGGSSYEQYF.